The clone carrying this TCR beta chain appeared many times. The antigen is undetermined. Patients chosen for sequencing had shown CD8+CD57+ cell expansion by flow cytometry. Profiling that covered TCR beta VDJ and CDR3 relied on genomic DNA as its template. TCRdb re-called the reads through MiXCR, storing one row per CDR3 protein. The sample contains 310,000 or so distinct CDR3 sequences, 50% to 65% of which appear only once. This entry is derived from a study of CD8+CD57+ T cells in acquired aplastic anemia. Turning to the study itself: Recorded DNA amounts for sorted CD4+ and CD8+ cells had an average of approximately 3 ug.

Whole-study findings and limits: With respect to CD8+ Simpson's diversity, patients and controls did not differ significantly. The same twenty-nine CD8+ CDR3 sequences occurred in patients and in controls.

The source of this sequence is a human donor with aplastic anemia. The specimen sequenced was sorted CD4+, CD8+, or CD8+CD57+ T cells (not recorded which) from PBMCs.

CDR3 in DNA: TGTGCCAGCATTCAAAGACTAGCGGCATACGAGCAGTACTTC. Protein: CASIQRLAAYEQYF. This sequence joins TRBV6-1 and TRBJ2-7, with TRBD2 matching 9 bases. The germline CDR1 and CDR2 sequences are MNHNS and SASEGT. V gave up 7 bases and J gave up 4 bases; unmatched junction bases: 8. The CDR3 has 14 amino acids.